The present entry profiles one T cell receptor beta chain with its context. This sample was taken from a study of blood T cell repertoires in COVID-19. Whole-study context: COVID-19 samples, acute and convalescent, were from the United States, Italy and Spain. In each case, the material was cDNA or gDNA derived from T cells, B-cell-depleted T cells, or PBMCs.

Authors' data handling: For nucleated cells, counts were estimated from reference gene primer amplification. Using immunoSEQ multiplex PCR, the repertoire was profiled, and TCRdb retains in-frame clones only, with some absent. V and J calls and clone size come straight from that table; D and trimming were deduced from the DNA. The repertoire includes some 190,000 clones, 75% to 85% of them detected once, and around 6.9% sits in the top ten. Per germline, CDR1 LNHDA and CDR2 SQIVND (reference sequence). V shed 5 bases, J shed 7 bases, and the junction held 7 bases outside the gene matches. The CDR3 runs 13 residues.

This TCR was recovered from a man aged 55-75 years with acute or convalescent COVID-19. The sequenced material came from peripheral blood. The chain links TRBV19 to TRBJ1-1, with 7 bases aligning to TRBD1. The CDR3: CASSHLQGSEAFF. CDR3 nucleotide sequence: TGTGCCAGTAGTCACTTACAGGGGAGTGAAGCTTTCTTT.